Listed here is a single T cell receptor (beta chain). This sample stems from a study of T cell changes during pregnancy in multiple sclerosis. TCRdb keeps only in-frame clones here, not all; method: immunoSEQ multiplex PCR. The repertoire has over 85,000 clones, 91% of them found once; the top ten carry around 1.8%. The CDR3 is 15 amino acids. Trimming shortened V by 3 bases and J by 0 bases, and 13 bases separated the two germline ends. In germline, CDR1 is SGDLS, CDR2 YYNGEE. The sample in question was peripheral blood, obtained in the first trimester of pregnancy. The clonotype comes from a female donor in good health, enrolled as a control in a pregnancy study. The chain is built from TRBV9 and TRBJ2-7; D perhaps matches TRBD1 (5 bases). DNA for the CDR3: TGTGCCAGCAGCGGACCCCCCCAGGGCTCCTACGAGCAGTACTTC. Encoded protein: CASSGPPQGSYEQYF. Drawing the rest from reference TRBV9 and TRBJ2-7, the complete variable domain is DSGVTQTPKHLITATGQRVTLRCSPRSGDLSVYWYQQSLDQGLQFLIQYYNGEERAKGNILERFSAQQFPDLHSELNLSSLELGDSALYFCASSGPPQGSYEQYFGPGTRLTVT.